This is a list of T cell receptor beta chains from one sample in a study of blood T cell repertoires in COVID-19. Only in-frame clones appear in the TCRdb table, and some are missing; sequencing was by immunoSEQ multiplex PCR. The table records 290,000 or so clones, approximately 90% of them present only once. Sequencing input: peripheral blood. Receptors were obtained from a woman in her twenties or thirties with COVID-19, enrolled during active disease. CDR3s include the opening cysteine and the closing phenylalanine or tryptophan. D genes are given only for firm matches. Clone size, where shown, is once, few, many, or a class for clones that have expanded.

d_call,v_call,clone_size,j_call,cdr3_nt,cdr3_aa
TRBD2,TRBV7-9,.,TRBJ2-7,TGTGCCAGCAGCTTAGGGGCGGGAGTCAACGAGCAGTACTTC,CASSLGAGVNEQYF
.,TRBV30,.,TRBJ2-4,TGTGCCTGGAGTAGAGGGCGGGACATTCAGTACTTC,CAWSRGRDIQYF
TRBD2,TRBV9,.,TRBJ2-3,TGTGCCAGCAGCGTAGGGACTAGCGGGATGGCGCAGTATTTT,CASSVGTSGMAQYF
.,TRBV6-1,.,TRBJ2-2,TGTGCCAGCAGTGACGGACTTACGACCGGGGAGCTGTTTTTT,CASSDGLTTGELFF
TRBD2,TRBV30,.,TRBJ2-1,TGTGCCTGGAGTGTAGGTCTAGCGGGAAATAGGGATGAGCAGTTCTTC,CAWSVGLAGNRDEQFF
TRBD1,TRBV28,.,TRBJ1-1,TGTGCCAGCAGTTTAAAGGGACAGGGGAACACTGAAGCTTTCTTT,CASSLKGQGNTEAFF
TRBD1,TRBV5-1,.,TRBJ1-6,TGCGCCAGCAGCTTGGGACAGGGAGCTTCACCCCTCCACTTT,CASSLGQGASPLHF
.,TRBV12-3/TRBV12-4,.,TRBJ1-5,TGTGCCAGCAGTCCGAGCAATCAGCCCCAGCATTTT,CASSPSNQPQHF
.,TRBV30,.,TRBJ2-3,TGTGCCCACACGGTGCAAGGGGGAAAGACAGATACGCAGTATTTT,CAHTVQGGKTDTQYF
.,TRBV27,.,TRBJ2-1,TGTGCCAGCAGTTTCACACCCCCCGGAGAGGAGTACAATGAGCAGTTCTTC,CASSFTPPGEEYNEQFF
.,TRBV28,.,TRBJ2-1,TGTGCCAGCAGTTTTACCCCCGGCTACAATGAGCAGTTCTTC,CASSFTPGYNEQFF
.,TRBV7-2,.,TRBJ1-2,TGTGCCAGCAGCTTGGCCCTACAGGACCTCTATGGCTACACCTTC,CASSLALQDLYGYTF
.,TRBV3-1/TRBV3-2,once,TRBJ1-1,TGTGCCAGCAGCCAAGGGGGCGGCACTGAAGCTTTCTTT,CASSQGGGTEAFF
.,TRBV24-1,few,TRBJ1-2,TGTGCCACCAGTGCCAAGGACAGCGCCTATGGCTACACCTTC,CATSAKDSAYGYTF
TRBD1,TRBV7-6,few,TRBJ1-4,TGTGCCAGCAGCGCCAAGACAGGGGGCACTGAAAAACTGTTTTTT,CASSAKTGGTEKLFF
.,TRBV19,.,TRBJ1-2,TGTGCCAGTAGTATAGTTCACAGGGATGGCTACACCTTC,CASSIVHRDGYTF
.,TRBV19,once,TRBJ2-1,TGTGCCAGTAGTGGCCAGAAGTCGTACAATGAGCAGTTCTTC,CASSGQKSYNEQFF
.,TRBV5-1,.,TRBJ2-7,TGCGCCAGCAGCTCGAGCAGGGATTCCTCCTACGAGCAGTACTTC,CASSSSRDSSYEQYF
.,TRBV21-1,.,TRBJ1-2,TGTGCCAGCAGCAAAGCGGGCGACAGGCGCACCTATGGCTACACCTTC,CASSKAGDRRTYGYTF
TRBD1,TRBV3-1/TRBV3-2,.,TRBJ2-7,TGTGCCAGCAGCCAATGGACAGGGGCAGGCGAGCAGTACTTC,CASSQWTGAGEQYF
.,TRBV7-2,.,TRBJ2-2,TGTGCCAGCAGCTTAGTTGGGGGGAGAACCGGGGAGCTGTTTTTT,CASSLVGGRTGELFF
TRBD1,TRBV18,.,TRBJ2-5,TGTGCCAGCTCACCTCGGAACAGGGGCAATCTTCTCGTGTACTTC,CASSPRNRGNLLVYF
.,TRBV6-1,few,TRBJ2-2,TGTGCCAGCAGTGATTTTCAGGCTGACACCGGGGAGCTGTTTTTT,CASSDFQADTGELFF
.,TRBV5-1,once,TRBJ2-3,TGCGCCAGCAGCTCCCAGAGGAGCACAGATACGCAGTATTTT,CASSSQRSTDTQYF
TRBD2,TRBV7-7,.,TRBJ2-1,TGTGCCAGCAGCTTCAGACTAGCCGACTCCTACAATGAGCAGTTCTTC,CASSFRLADSYNEQFF
TRBD1,TRBV12-5,.,TRBJ2-7,TGTGCTAGTGGTTTGAGAGAAGGGGGCGGCGAGCAGTACTTC,CASGLREGGGEQYF
.,TRBV6-5,.,TRBJ1-2,TGTGCCAGCAGTCCGCGGGCTTCCTATGGCTACACCTTC,CASSPRASYGYTF
.,TRBV28,.,TRBJ2-3,TGTGCCAGCAGTCTAAACGGTAGATTTACAGATACGCAGTATTTT,CASSLNGRFTDTQYF
TRBD2,TRBV27,.,TRBJ2-7,TGTGCCAGCAGTCTTCTAAGCGGGAGTACCGACGAGCAGTACTTC,CASSLLSGSTDEQYF
TRBD2,TRBV11-3,.,TRBJ2-1,TGTGCCAGCAGCATGACTAGCGGGAGAACTTCCTCCAATGAGCAGTTCTTC,CASSMTSGRTSSNEQFF
TRBD2,TRBV30,.,TRBJ2-7,TGTGCCTGGAGTACGACTAGCTGGTTGGGGGAGCAGTACTTC,CAWSTTSWLGEQYF
.,TRBV3-1/TRBV3-2,.,TRBJ1-2,TGTGCCAGCAGCCAAGACCTAAACTATGGCTACACCTTC,CASSQDLNYGYTF
TRBD1,TRBV29-1,.,TRBJ1-1,TGCAGCGTAACCGGGACAGGTGAAAAAGCTTTCTTT,CSVTGTGEKAFF
.,TRBV29-1,.,TRBJ1-1,TGCAGCGTTGACAGGCCTGACACTGAAGCTTTCTTT,CSVDRPDTEAFF
TRBD2,TRBV3-1/TRBV3-2,once,TRBJ2-7,TGTGCCAGCAGCCAAGATACTAGCGGGGCCTACGAGCAGTACTTC,CASSQDTSGAYEQYF
.,TRBV2,.,TRBJ1-1,TGTGCCAGCAGTGAATATGGCGGGAACACTGAAGCTTTCTTT,CASSEYGGNTEAFF
.,TRBV9,.,TRBJ1-1,TGTGCCAGCAGTCCTCAGGACACTGAAGCTTTCTTT,CASSPQDTEAFF
.,TRBV2,.,TRBJ2-7,TGTGCCAGCAGTGATGGCATTCAGGTCGAGCAGTACTTC,CASSDGIQVEQYF
TRBD2,TRBV6-5,once,TRBJ2-2,TGTGCCAGTACCAGCGGGAGGGCCGGCACCGGGGAGCTGTTTTTT,CASTSGRAGTGELFF
.,TRBV25-1,.,TRBJ1-1,TGTGCCAGCAGTGAATGGGGGGGAGACACTGAAGCTTTCTTT,CASSEWGGDTEAFF
.,TRBV19,once,TRBJ2-7,TGTGCCAGTAGGACGACAGGAGACTACGAGCAGTACTTC,CASRTTGDYEQYF
TRBD2,TRBV4-1,few,TRBJ2-7,TGCGCCAGCAGCCAAGAAGGGACTAGCGGGAGGGTTTTCGGTTACGAGCAGTACTTC,CASSQEGTSGRVFGYEQYF
TRBD2,TRBV7-9,.,TRBJ2-5,TGTGCCAGCAGCCCGACTAGCGCGTACCAAGAGACCCAGTACTTC,CASSPTSAYQETQYF
TRBD1,TRBV23-1,.,TRBJ1-1,TGCGCCAGCAGTCAACCGGAAGGACAGGGCGAAGCTTTCTTT,CASSQPEGQGEAFF
.,TRBV28,.,TRBJ1-6,TGTGCCAGCAGAACCCCGGACAGAGAACCACTGAAGTCACCCCTCCACTTT,CASRTPDREPLKSPLHF
.,TRBV7-9,.,TRBJ2-3,TGTGCCAGCAGCCCCGGGACTCCAAGGTCAGATACGCAGTATTTT,CASSPGTPRSDTQYF
.,TRBV5-4,.,TRBJ1-2,TGTGCCAGCAGCTTGGGTCAGGATAACTATGGCTACACCTTC,CASSLGQDNYGYTF
.,TRBV30,.,TRBJ1-4,TGTGCCTGGAGTGTACCGAGGCTACGTGAAAAACTGTTTTTT,CAWSVPRLREKLFF
.,TRBV5-4,.,TRBJ1-2,TGTGCCAGCAGCACTAGCGACAGAAGTGGCTACACCTTC,CASSTSDRSGYTF